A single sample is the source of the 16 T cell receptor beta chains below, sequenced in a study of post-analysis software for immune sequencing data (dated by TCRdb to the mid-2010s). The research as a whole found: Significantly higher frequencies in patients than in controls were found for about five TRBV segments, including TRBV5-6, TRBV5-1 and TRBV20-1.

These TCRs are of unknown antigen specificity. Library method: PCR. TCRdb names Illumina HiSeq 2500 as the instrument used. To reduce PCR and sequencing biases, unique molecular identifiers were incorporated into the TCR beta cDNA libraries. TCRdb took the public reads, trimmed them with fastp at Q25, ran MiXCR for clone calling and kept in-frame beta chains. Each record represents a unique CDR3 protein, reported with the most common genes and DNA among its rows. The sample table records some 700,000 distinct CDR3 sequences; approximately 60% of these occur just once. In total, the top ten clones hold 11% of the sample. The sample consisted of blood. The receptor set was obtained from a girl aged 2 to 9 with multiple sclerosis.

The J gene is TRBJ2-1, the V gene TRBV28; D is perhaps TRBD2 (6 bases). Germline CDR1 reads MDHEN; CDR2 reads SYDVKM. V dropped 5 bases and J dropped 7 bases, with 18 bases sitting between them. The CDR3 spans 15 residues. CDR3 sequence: CASSVSSDWGNEQFF. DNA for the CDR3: TGTGCCAGCAGTGTGTCTAGCGACTGGGGGAATGAGCAGTTCTTC.

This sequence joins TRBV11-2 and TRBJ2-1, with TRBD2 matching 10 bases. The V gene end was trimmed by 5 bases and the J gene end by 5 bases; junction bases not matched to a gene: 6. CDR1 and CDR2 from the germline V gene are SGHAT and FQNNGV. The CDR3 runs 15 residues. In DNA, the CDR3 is TGTGCCAGCAGCGTAGCGGGAGGATACGACAATGAGCAGTTCTTC. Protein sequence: CASSVAGGYDNEQFF.

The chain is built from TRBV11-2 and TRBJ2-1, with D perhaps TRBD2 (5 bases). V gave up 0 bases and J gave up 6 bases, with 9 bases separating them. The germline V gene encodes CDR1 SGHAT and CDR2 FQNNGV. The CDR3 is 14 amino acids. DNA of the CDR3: TGTGCCAGCAGCTTAGATCGGCTAGCCAATGAGCAGTTCTTC. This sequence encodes CASSLDRLANEQFF.

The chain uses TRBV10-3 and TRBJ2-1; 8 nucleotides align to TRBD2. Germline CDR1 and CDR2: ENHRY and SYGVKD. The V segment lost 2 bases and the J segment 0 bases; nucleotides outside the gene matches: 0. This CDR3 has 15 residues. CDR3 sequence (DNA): TGTGCCATCAGTGAGCGGGAGGGCTCCTACAATGAGCAGTTCTTC. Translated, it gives CAISEREGSYNEQFF.

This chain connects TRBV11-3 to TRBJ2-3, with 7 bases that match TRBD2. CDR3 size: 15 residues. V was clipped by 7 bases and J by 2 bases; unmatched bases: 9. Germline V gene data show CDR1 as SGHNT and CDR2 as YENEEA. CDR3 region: CASTQSRGDTDTQYF. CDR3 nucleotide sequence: TGTGCCAGCACACAAAGCCGGGGGGACACAGATACGCAGTATTTT.

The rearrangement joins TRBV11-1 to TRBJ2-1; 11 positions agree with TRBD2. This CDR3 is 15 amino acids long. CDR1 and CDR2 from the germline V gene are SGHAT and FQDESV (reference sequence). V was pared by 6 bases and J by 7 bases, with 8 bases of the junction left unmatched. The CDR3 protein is CASRLRGTSGNEQFF. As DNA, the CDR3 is TGTGCCAGCAGGTTACGGGGGACTAGCGGAAATGAGCAGTTCTTC.

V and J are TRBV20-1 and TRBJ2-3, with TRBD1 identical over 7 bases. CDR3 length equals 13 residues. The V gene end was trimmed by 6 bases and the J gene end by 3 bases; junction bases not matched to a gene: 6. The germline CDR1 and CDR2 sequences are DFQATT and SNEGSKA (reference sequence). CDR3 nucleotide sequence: TGCAGTGCCAGGGACAGACAAACAGATACGCAGTATTTT. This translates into CSARDRQTDTQYF.

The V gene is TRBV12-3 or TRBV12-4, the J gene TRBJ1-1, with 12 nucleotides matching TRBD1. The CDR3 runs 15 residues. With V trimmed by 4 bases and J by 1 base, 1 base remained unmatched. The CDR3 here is CASSWDRGRNTEAFF. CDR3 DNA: TGTGCCAGCAGTTGGGACAGGGGGCGGAACACTGAAGCTTTCTTT.

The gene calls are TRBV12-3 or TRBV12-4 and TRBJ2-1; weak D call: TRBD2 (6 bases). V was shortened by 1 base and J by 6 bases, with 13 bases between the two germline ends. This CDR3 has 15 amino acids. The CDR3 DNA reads TGTGCCAGCAGTTTAGGGTTAATGGGAGGCAATGAGCAGTTCTTC. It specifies CASSLGLMGGNEQFF.

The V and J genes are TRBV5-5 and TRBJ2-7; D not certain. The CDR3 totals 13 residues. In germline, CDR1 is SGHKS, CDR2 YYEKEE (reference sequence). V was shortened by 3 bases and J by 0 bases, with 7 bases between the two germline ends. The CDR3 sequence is CASSWNPSYEQYF. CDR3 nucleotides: TGTGCCAGCAGCTGGAACCCCTCCTACGAGCAGTACTTC. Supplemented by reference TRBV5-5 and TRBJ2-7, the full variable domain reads DAGVTQSPTHLIKTRGQQVTLRCSPISGHKSVSWYQQVLGQGPQFIFQYYEKEERGRGNFPDRFSARQFPNYSSELNVNALLLGDSALYLCASSWNPSYEQYFGPGTRLTVT.

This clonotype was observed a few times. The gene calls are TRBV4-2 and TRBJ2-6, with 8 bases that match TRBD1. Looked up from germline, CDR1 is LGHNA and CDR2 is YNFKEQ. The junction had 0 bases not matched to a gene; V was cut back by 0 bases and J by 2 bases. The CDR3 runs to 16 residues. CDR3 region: CASSQEQGAGANVLTF. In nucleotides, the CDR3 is TGTGCCAGCAGCCAAGAACAGGGGGCTGGGGCCAACGTCCTGACTTTC.

The CDR3 sequence is CSVVARVPLGPGANVLTF. CDR3 nucleotides: TGCAGCGTTGTAGCGAGAGTTCCCTTAGGTCCTGGGGCCAACGTCCTGACTTTC. This rearrangement joins TRBV29-1 to TRBJ2-6; possible D gene TRBD2, 5 bases. The germline V and J ends were trimmed by 4 bases and 2 bases, with 21 bases remaining between them. The length of the CDR3 is 18 residues. In germline, CDR1 is SQVTM, CDR2 ANQGSEA. Supplemented by reference TRBV29-1 and TRBJ2-6, the full variable domain reads SAVISQKPSRDICQRGTSLTIQCQVDSQVTMMFWYRQQPGQSLTLIATANQGSEATYESGFVIDKFPISRPNLTFSTLTVSNMSPEDSSIYLCSVVARVPLGPGANVLTFGAGSRLTVL.

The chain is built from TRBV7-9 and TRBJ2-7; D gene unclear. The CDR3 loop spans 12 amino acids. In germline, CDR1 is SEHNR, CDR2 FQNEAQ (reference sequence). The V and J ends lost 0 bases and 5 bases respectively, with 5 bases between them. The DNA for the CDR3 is TGTGCCAGCAGCTTAGCGTTCGACGAGCAGTACTTC. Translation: CASSLAFDEQYF.

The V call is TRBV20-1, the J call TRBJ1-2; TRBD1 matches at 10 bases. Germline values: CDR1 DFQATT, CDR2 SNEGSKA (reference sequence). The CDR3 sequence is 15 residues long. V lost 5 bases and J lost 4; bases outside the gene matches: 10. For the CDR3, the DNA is TGCAGTGCTGGAACCGAGGGACAGGGGATCTATGGCTACACCTTC. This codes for CSAGTEGQGIYGYTF.

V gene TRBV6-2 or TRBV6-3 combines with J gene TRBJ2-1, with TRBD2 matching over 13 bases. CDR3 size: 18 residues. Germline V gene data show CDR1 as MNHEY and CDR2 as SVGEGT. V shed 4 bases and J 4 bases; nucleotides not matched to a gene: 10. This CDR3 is CASSFPRTSGGPYNEQFF. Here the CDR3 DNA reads TGTGCCAGCAGTTTCCCCCGGACTAGCGGGGGTCCATACAATGAGCAGTTCTTC.

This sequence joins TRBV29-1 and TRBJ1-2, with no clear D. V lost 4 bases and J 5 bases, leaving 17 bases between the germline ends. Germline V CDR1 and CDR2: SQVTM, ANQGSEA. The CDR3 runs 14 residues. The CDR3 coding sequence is TGCAGCGTTGTGGGCGACATATTCTCTTATGGCTACACCTTC. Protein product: CSVVGDIFSYGYTF.